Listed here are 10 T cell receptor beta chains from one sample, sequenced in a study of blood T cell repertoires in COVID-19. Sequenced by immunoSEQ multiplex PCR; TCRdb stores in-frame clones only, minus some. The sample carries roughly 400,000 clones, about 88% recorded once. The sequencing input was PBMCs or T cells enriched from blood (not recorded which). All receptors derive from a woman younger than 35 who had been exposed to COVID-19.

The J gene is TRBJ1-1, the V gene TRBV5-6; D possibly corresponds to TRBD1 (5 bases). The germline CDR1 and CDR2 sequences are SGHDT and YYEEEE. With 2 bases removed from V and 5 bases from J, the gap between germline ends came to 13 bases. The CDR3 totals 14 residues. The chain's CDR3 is CASSLGLGGTEAFF. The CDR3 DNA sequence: TGTGCCAGCAGCTTAGGACTTGGGGGGACTGAAGCTTTCTTT.

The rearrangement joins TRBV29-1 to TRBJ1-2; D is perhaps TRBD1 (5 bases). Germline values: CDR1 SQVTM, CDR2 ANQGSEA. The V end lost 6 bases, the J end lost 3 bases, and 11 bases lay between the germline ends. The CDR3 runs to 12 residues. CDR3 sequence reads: CSVRGDDYGYTF. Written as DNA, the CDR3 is TGCAGCGTCCGCGGGGACGACTATGGCTACACCTTC.

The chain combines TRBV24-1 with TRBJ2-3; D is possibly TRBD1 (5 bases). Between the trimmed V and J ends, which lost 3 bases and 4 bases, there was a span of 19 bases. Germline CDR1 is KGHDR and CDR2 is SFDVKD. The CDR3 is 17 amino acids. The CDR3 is CATSDRVDGAHPDTQYF. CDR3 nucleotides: TGTGCCACCAGTGATCGGGTTGATGGGGCCCACCCAGATACGCAGTATTTT.

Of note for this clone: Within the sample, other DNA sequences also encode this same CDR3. This CDR3 reads CASSDPRNNQPQHF. Here the CDR3 DNA reads TGTGCCAGCAGTGACCCGAGGAACAATCAGCCCCAGCATTTT. The chain recombines TRBV2 with TRBJ1-5; D is undetermined. The CDR3 spans 14 residues. Germline CDR1 is SNHLY and CDR2 is FYNNEI. Trimming removed 3 bases at V and 3 bases at J, with 9 bases between.

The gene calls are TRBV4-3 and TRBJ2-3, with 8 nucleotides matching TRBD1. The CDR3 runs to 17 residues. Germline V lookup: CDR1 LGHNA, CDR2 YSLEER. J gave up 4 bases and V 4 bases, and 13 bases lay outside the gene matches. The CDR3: CASSPSGQGDIADTQYF. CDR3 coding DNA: TGCGCCAGCAGCCCCTCCGGACAGGGAGATATCGCAGATACGCAGTATTTT.

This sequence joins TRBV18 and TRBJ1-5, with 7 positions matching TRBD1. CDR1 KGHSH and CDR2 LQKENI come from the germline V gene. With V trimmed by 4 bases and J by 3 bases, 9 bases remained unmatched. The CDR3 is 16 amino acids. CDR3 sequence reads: CASSLGVTGANQPQHF. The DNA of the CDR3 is TGTGCCAGCTCACTAGGGGTCACAGGGGCCAATCAGCCCCAGCATTTT.

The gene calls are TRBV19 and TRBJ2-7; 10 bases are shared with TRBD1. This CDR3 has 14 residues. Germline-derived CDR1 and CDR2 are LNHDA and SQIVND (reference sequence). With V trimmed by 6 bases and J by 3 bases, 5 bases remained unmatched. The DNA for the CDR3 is TGTGCCAGTAGGGCGACAGGGGGCGTCTACGAGCAGTACTTC. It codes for CASRATGGVYEQYF.

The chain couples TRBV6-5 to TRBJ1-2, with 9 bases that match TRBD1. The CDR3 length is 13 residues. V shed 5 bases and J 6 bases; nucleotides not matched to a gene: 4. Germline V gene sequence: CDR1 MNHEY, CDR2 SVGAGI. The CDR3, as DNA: TGTGCCAGCAGTCCGACAGGGGGAGATGGCTACACCTTC. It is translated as CASSPTGGDGYTF.

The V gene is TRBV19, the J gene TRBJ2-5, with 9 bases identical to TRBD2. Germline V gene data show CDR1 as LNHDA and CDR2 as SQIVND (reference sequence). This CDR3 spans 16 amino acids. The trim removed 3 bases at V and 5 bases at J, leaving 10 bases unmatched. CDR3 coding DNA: TGTGCCAGTAGTATGGGGGTTAGCGGGAGTGGGGAGACCCAGTACTTC. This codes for CASSMGVSGSGETQYF.

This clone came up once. This CDR3 is CASSEPDRESYNEQFF. The CDR3 nucleotides read TGTGCCAGCAGTGAACCCGACAGGGAATCCTACAATGAGCAGTTCTTC. V is TRBV2 and J is TRBJ2-1; 7 bases agree with TRBD1. Losses at the gene ends were 2 bases for V and 1 base for J; bases not matched to a gene: 5. The length of the CDR3 is 16 residues. Germline loops: CDR1 SNHLY, CDR2 FYNNEI. Supplemented by reference TRBV2 and TRBJ2-1, the full variable domain reads EPEVTQTPSHQVTQMGQEVILRCVPISNHLYFYWYRQILGQKVEFLVSFYNNEISEKSEIFDDQFSVERPDGSNFTLKIRSTKLEDSAMYFCASSEPDRESYNEQFFGPGTRLTVL.